The 26 T cell receptor beta chains listed next were all sequenced from one sample in a study of shared clonotypes between healthy human individuals. Generated by immunoSEQ multiplex PCR, the TCRdb table keeps only in-frame clones and is missing some. The table has some 1.5 million clones, approximately 98% seen once. The specimen sequenced was naive CD4+ T cells sorted from blood. Subset indicated: CD45RA+ positively selected. The receptors here all came from a young man in good health.

The chain joins TRBV11-2 to TRBJ2-1; D is perhaps TRBD2 (6 bases). Germline lookup yields CDR1 SGHAT and CDR2 FQNNGV. This CDR3 has 16 residues. V was trimmed by 0 bases and J by 12 bases, leaving 21 bases between them. In nucleotides, the CDR3 is TGTGCCAGCAGCTTAGATCCTAGCAGGGACGGGAGATGGCAGTTCTTC. Translated, it gives CASSLDPSRDGRWQFF.

J is TRBJ2-1 and V is TRBV9; tentatively, D is TRBD1 or TRBD2 (5 bases each). V was shortened by 3 bases and J by 1 base, with 14 bases between the two germline ends. Looked up from germline, CDR1 is SGDLS and CDR2 is YYNGEE. The CDR3 has 16 residues. This CDR3 reads CASSEGPLPSYNEQFF. CDR3 nucleotide sequence: TGTGCCAGCAGCGAGGGACCCTTGCCTTCCTACAATGAGCAGTTCTTC.

The V and J genes are TRBV29-1 and TRBJ1-2; TRBD1 agrees at 7 bases. Per germline, CDR1 SQVTM and CDR2 ANQGSEA. V lost 6 bases, J lost 3 bases, and 4 bases stayed unmatched. CDR3 length equals 12 residues. CDR3 nucleotides: TGCAGCGTGGACAGGACGGACTATGGCTACACCTTC. It yields the protein CSVDRTDYGYTF.

The rearrangement joins TRBV4-1 to TRBJ2-3, with D tentatively TRBD2 (5 bases). Trimming shortened V by 2 bases and J by 5 bases, and 14 bases separated the two germline ends. Per germline, CDR1 MGHRA and CDR2 YSYEKL. The CDR3 totals 15 residues. This CDR3 reads CASSQPTPRGDTQYF. In nucleotides, the CDR3 is TGCGCCAGCAGCCAACCGACACCCCGGGGAGATACGCAGTATTTT.

The chain employs TRBV4-3 and TRBJ2-1; TRBD2 matches 13 bases. The CDR3 contains 16 residues. V was clipped by 2 bases and J by 4 bases; unmatched bases: 2. CDR1 and CDR2 (germline): LGHNA, YSLEER. The CDR3 region is CASSQQLAGGYNEQFF. Here the CDR3 DNA reads TGCGCCAGCAGCCAACAACTAGCGGGAGGGTACAATGAGCAGTTCTTC.

This clone was recorded once. The chain combines TRBV6-6 with TRBJ1-5; D ambiguous. Germline CDR1 and CDR2: MNHNY and SVGAGI (reference sequence). The CDR3 sequence is 13 residues long. V was shortened by 5 bases and J by 5 bases, with 10 bases between the two germline ends. The CDR3 here is CASSTIGDQPQHF. CDR3 sequence (DNA): TGTGCCAGCAGTACAATCGGGGATCAGCCCCAGCATTTT.

V and J are TRBV6-1 and TRBJ2-2, with unresolved D. The CDR3 is 11 amino acids. V was pared by 8 bases and J by 0 bases, with 1 base between. Germline V gives CDR1 MNHNS, CDR2 SASEGT. CDR3 protein: CASANTGELFF. In nucleotides, the CDR3 is TGTGCCAGCGCGAACACCGGGGAGCTGTTTTTT.

The CDR3 bases are TGTGCCAGCAGCTGGGAGGCGGGGGTCCCCTACGAGCAGTACTTC. Translating it yields CASSWEAGVPYEQYF. The V gene is TRBV6-1, the J gene TRBJ2-7; TRBD2 agrees at 7 bases. Germline V gene sequence: CDR1 MNHNS, CDR2 SASEGT. Unmatched junction bases numbered 10, after V lost 6 bases and J lost 2 bases. The CDR3 extends over 15 amino acids.

The rearrangement uses TRBV30 and TRBJ2-2; D possibly matches TRBD1 or TRBD2 (5 bases each). This CDR3 is built from 15 residues. V lost 0 bases and J lost 6, with 14 bases in between. The V gene's germline CDR1 is GTSNPN and CDR2 SVGIG (reference sequence). CDR3 DNA sequence: TGTGCCTGGAGTGTACTAGGCAGGGTAGCCGGGGAGCTGTTTTTT. Protein sequence: CAWSVLGRVAGELFF. The full variable domain, its missing parts supplied by reference TRBV30 and TRBJ2-2, is SQTIHQWPATLVQPVGSPLSLECTVEGTSNPNLYWYRQAAGRGLQLLFYSVGIGQISSEVPQNLSASRPQDRQFILSSKKLLLSDSGFYLCAWSVLGRVAGELFFGEGSRLTVL.

The chain employs TRBV7-9 and TRBJ2-1; TRBD1 aligns across 7 bases. Germline trimming cut 2 bases from V and 6 bases from J; bases unmatched to any gene: 7. This CDR3 is built from 15 residues. Germline CDR1 is SEHNR and CDR2 is FQNEAQ (reference sequence). The CDR3: CASSLTGVVFNEQFF. CDR3 sequence (DNA): TGTGCCAGCAGCTTAACAGGGGTGGTTTTCAATGAGCAGTTCTTC.

This rearrangement joins TRBV6-4 to TRBJ1-2, with D unclear. Germline V lookup: CDR1 MRHNA, CDR2 SNTAGT. V was cut by 0 bases and J by 5 bases, with 13 bases left in between. This CDR3 contains 15 residues. The CDR3: CASSDSPGALYGYTF. CDR3 nucleotide sequence: TGTGCCAGCAGTGACTCCCCAGGTGCTTTATATGGCTACACCTTC.

Regarding this clone: Other DNA sequences in this sample translate to the same CDR3. This chain uses TRBV18 with TRBJ1-1, with a tentative D call TRBD1 (6 bases). Trimming took off 3 bases at V and 5 bases at J, with 10 bases between the two ends. This CDR3 comprises 13 residues. Germline V gives CDR1 KGHSH, CDR2 LQKENI. The CDR3 is CASSPNRDTEAFF. In DNA, the CDR3 is TGTGCCAGCTCACCCAACAGGGATACTGAAGCTTTCTTT.

The CDR3 DNA reads as TGTGCCAGCAACCTGGGGGCCCCCACAGATACGCAGTATTTT. Protein: CASNLGAPTDTQYF. The J gene is TRBJ2-3, the V gene TRBV6-6, with D possibly TRBD1 on 6 matching bases. The CDR3 totals 14 residues. With 7 bases removed from V and 2 bases from J, the gap between germline ends came to 13 bases. Germline V gene sequence: CDR1 MNHNY, CDR2 SVGAGI (reference sequence).

V is TRBV10-2 and J is TRBJ2-3; D may be TRBD2 (5 bases). Germline assignment: CDR1 WSHSY and CDR2 SAAADI. This CDR3 contains 15 residues. The V end was cut by 8 bases, the J end by 6 bases, with 21 bases between. CDR3 sequence reads: CASDAPAKRVDTQYF. Written as DNA, the CDR3 is TGCGCCAGCGACGCCCCCGCGAAGAGGGTGGATACGCAGTATTTT.

This CDR3 is CASSPIGTDEKLFF. DNA for the CDR3: TGTGCCAGCTCACCTATCGGGACAGATGAAAAACTGTTTTTT. The rearrangement uses TRBV18 and TRBJ1-4, with 7 nucleotides matching TRBD1. Germline V gene lookup returns CDR1 KGHSH and CDR2 LQKENI. V gave up 3 bases and J gave up 6 bases; unmatched junction bases: 4. The CDR3 runs to 14 residues.

The V gene is TRBV2, the J gene TRBJ2-1, with D possibly matching TRBD1 (5 bases). CDR1 and CDR2 from the germline V gene are SNHLY and FYNNEI. V lost 8 bases and J lost 3, with 14 bases in between. The length of the CDR3 is 14 residues. This chain's CDR3 is CASGRELLYNEQFF. CDR3 DNA sequence: TGTGCCAGCGGCAGGGAATTGCTCTACAATGAGCAGTTCTTC.

In DNA, the CDR3 is TGTGCCAGCAGCTTCCCGGGACAGAGCAATCAGCCCCAGCATTTT. This codes for CASSFPGQSNQPQHF. The J gene is TRBJ1-5, the V gene TRBV28, with 7 bases lining up with TRBD1. Germline CDR1 reads MDHEN; CDR2 reads SYDVKM. J gave up 1 base and V 6 bases, and 6 bases lay outside the gene matches. The CDR3 contains 15 residues.

V usage is TRBV28 and J usage is TRBJ2-2; 9 bases align to TRBD2. Germline V gives CDR1 MDHEN, CDR2 SYDVKM. After removal of 2 bases from V and 4 bases from J, the junction contained 2 bases not matched to a gene. The CDR3 covers 15 residues. The CDR3 loop reads CASSLLAGITGELFF. The CDR3 DNA reads as TGTGCCAGCAGTTTACTAGCGGGAATCACCGGGGAGCTGTTTTTT. Based on the CDR3 plus reference TRBV28 and TRBJ2-2, the full variable domain is DVKVTQSSRYLVKRTGEKVFLECVQDMDHENMFWYRQDPGLGLRLIYFSYDVKMKEKGDIPEGYSVSREKKERFSLILESASTNQTSMYLCASSLLAGITGELFFGEGSRLTVL.

V and J are TRBV10-1 and TRBJ2-7, with D maybe TRBD1 (6 bases). This CDR3 contains 15 residues. The V gene's germline CDR1 is WNHNN and CDR2 SYGVQD (reference sequence). Trimming shortened V by 3 bases and J by 3 bases, and 15 bases separated the two germline ends. CDR3 amino acids: CASSDKTGKDYEQYF. The CDR3 DNA reads as TGCGCCAGCAGTGACAAGACAGGTAAGGACTACGAGCAGTACTTC.

This clone was detected only once. The rearrangement joins TRBV11-3 to TRBJ2-3, with 8 bases identical to TRBD2. The junction had 4 bases not matched to a gene; V was cut back by 6 bases and J by 2 bases. CDR3 length: 14 amino acids. CDR1 and CDR2 from the germline V gene are SGHNT and YENEEA. The DNA of the CDR3 is TGTGCCAGCAGTAGAGCGGGAGTCACAGATACGCAGTATTTT. It encodes CASSRAGVTDTQYF.

This chain uses TRBV5-1 with TRBJ2-5, with D perhaps assigned TRBD1 or TRBD2 (5 bases each). Germline V gene lookup returns CDR1 SGHRS and CDR2 YFSETQ. This CDR3 spans 14 amino acids. V was clipped by 4 bases and J by 5 bases, with 15 bases between them. CDR3 sequence: CASSPVGTGETQYF. The CDR3, as DNA: TGCGCCAGCAGCCCCGTCGGGACGGGGGAGACCCAGTACTTC.

The rearrangement joins TRBV25-1 to TRBJ1-1; D may be TRBD1 (6 bases). This CDR3 has 14 residues. Trimming pared 2 bases from V and 8 bases from J, leaving 15 bases between. The germline V gene encodes CDR1 MGHDK and CDR2 SYGVNS. The CDR3 reads CASSELLLGAEAFF. The CDR3 DNA reads as TGTGCCAGCAGTGAACTTTTACTGGGGGCGGAAGCTTTCTTT.

The chain is built from TRBV5-1 and TRBJ2-1, with 11 bases aligning to TRBD2. V was pared by 4 bases and J by 7 bases, with 7 bases of the junction left unmatched. The germline gives CDR1 SGHRS, CDR2 YFSETQ. The CDR3 is 15 residues long. The CDR3 nucleotides are TGCGCCAGCAGCCCAACTAGCGGGAGTAGGAATGAGCAGTTCTTC. This codes for CASSPTSGSRNEQFF.

This chain uses TRBV7-9 with TRBJ2-7; D remains ambiguous. This CDR3 has 13 amino acids. V lost 1 base to trimming and J lost 5 bases, with 9 bases between them. Germline assignment: CDR1 SEHNR and CDR2 FQNEAQ (reference sequence). CDR3 DNA sequence: TGTGCCAGCAGCTTAGAGATAGGTGACGAGCAGTACTTC. This translates into CASSLEIGDEQYF.

The V gene is TRBV14, the J gene TRBJ2-1; D gene ambiguous. V was shortened by 4 bases and J by 2 bases, with 6 bases between the two germline ends. The CDR3 is made up of 13 amino acids. From germline, CDR1 is SGHDN and CDR2 FVKESK. The CDR3 region is CASSLETYNEQFF. For the CDR3, the DNA is TGTGCCAGCAGCCTTGAAACCTACAATGAGCAGTTCTTC.

The V gene is TRBV5-1, the J gene TRBJ2-3, with D possibly TRBD1 on 6 matching bases. Germline V gene data show CDR1 as SGHRS and CDR2 as YFSETQ. The CDR3 loop spans 11 amino acids. The V gene lost 4 bases and the J gene lost 6 bases, with 6 bases spanning the gap. CDR3 nucleotide sequence: TGCGCCAGCAGCAGGGGGGATACGCAGTATTTT. This codes for CASSRGDTQYF. Together with reference TRBV5-1 and TRBJ2-3, the CDR3 gives the full variable domain: KAGVTQTPRYLIKTRGQQVTLSCSPISGHRSVSWYQQTPGQGLQFLFEYFSETQRNKGNFPGRFSGRQFSNSRSEMNVSTLELGDSALYLCASSRGDTQYFGPGTRLTVL.